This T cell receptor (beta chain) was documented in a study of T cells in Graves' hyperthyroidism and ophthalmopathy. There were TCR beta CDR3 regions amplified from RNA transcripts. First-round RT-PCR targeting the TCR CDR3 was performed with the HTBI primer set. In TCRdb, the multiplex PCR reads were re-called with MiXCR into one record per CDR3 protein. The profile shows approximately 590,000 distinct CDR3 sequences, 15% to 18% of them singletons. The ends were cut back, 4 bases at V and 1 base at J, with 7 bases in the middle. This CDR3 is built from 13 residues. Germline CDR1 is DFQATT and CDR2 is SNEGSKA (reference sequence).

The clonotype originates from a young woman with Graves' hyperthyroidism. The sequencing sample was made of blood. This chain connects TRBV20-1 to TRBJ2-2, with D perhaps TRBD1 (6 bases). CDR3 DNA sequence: TGCAGTGCTAAGGACAGGAACACCGGGGAGCTGTTTTTT. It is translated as CSAKDRNTGELFF.